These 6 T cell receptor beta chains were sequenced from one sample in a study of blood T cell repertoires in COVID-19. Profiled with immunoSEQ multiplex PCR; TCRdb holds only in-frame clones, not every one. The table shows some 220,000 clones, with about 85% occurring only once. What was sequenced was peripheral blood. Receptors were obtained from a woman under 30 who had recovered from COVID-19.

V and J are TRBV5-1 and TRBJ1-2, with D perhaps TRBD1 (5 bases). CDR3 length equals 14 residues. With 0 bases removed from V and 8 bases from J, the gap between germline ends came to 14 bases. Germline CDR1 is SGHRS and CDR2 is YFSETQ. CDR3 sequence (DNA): TGCGCCAGCAGCTTGGCCCTTGGGGGGGAAGGCTACACCTTC. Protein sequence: CASSLALGGEGYTF.

The CDR3 reads CASLRQGSNQPQHF. In DNA form, the CDR3 reads TGTGCCAGTTTGCGGCAGGGCAGCAATCAGCCCCAGCATTTT. This chain joins TRBV19 and TRBJ1-5; perhaps TRBD1 as D (5 bases). Germline lookup yields CDR1 LNHDA and CDR2 SQIVND (reference sequence). The ends were cut back, 8 bases at V and 1 base at J, with 12 bases in the middle. The CDR3 covers 14 residues. Supplemented by reference TRBV19 and TRBJ1-5, the full variable domain reads DGGITQSPKYLFRKEGQNVTLSCEQNLNHDAMYWYRQDPGQGLRLIYYSQIVNDFQKGDIAEGYSVSREKKESFPLTVTSAQKNPTAFYLCASLRQGSNQPQHFGDGTRLSIL.

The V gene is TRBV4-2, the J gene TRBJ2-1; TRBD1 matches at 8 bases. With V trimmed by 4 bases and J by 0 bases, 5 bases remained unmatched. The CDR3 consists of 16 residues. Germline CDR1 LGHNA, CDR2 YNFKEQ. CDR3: CASSPQGASSYNEQFF. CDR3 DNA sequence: TGTGCCAGCAGCCCTCAGGGGGCCAGCTCCTACAATGAGCAGTTCTTC.

CDR3 in amino acids: CASSQGTGYEQYF. The CDR3 region has the DNA TGCGCCAGCAGCCAAGGTACAGGCTACGAGCAGTACTTC. This chain connects TRBV4-1 to TRBJ2-7, with D possibly matching TRBD1 (5 bases). The V end lost 1 base, the J end lost 3 bases, and 7 bases lay between the germline ends. The germline V gene has CDR1 MGHRA and CDR2 YSYEKL. The CDR3 totals 13 residues.

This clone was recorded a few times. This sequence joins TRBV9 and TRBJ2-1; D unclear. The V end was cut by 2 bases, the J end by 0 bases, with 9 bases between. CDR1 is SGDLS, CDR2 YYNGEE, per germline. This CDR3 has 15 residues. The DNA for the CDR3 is TGTGCCAGCAGCGTTGATGCAGGCTCCTACAATGAGCAGTTCTTC. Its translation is CASSVDAGSYNEQFF.

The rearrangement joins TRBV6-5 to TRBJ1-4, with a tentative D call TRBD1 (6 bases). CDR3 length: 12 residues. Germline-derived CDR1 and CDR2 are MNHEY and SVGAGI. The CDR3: CAKGGANEKLFF. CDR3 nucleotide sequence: TGTGCTAAGGGGGGGGCTAATGAAAAACTGTTTTTT.